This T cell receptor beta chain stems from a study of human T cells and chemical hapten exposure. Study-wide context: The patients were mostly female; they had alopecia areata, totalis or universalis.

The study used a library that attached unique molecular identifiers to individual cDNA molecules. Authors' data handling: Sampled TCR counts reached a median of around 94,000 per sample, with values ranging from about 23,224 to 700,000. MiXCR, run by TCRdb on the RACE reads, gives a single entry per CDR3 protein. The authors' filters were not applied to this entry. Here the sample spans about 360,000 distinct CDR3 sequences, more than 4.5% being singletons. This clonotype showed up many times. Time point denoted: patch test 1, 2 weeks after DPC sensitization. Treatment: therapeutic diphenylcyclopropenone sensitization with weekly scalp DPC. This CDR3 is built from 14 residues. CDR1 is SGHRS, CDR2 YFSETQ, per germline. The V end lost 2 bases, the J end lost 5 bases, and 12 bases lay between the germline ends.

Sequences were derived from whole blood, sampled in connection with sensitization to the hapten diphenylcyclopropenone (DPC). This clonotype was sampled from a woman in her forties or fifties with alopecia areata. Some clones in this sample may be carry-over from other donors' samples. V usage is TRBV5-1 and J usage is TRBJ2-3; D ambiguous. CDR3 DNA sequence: TGCGCCAGCAGCTTAGAGAGTCGGGTAGATACGCAGTATTTT. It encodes CASSLESRVDTQYF.